The text below deals with one TCR beta chain. The sample belongs to a study of OX40 agonist ivuxolimab in advanced cancers. In the study overall: From 23 to 79 years was the age range, with a mean of about 54 years, and about 83% were male. Checkpoint inhibitors had been given previously to roughly 36% of patients.

The CDR3 length is 15 residues. Trimming cost V 5 bases and J 5 bases, with 18 bases left between them. Looked up from germline, CDR1 is MNHNS and CDR2 is SASEGT. Assay: immunoSEQ multiplex PCR; the TCRdb copy retains only in-frame clones and omits some. The sample holds approximately 68,000 clones; about 90% are singletons and the top ten take 0.86%. The sequence was obtained from an adult with an advanced solid tumor such as melanoma, head and neck, liver or kidney cancer. This chain links TRBV6-1 with TRBJ2-5, with D possibly matching TRBD1 (6 bases). This specimen consisted of CD4+ or CD8+ T cells sorted from blood, obtained in a trial of the OX40 agonist ivuxolimab. CDR3 amino acids: CASSSLRGRRETQYF. The DNA of the CDR3 is TGTGCCAGCAGTTCACTCAGGGGACGGCGGGAGACCCAGTACTTC.